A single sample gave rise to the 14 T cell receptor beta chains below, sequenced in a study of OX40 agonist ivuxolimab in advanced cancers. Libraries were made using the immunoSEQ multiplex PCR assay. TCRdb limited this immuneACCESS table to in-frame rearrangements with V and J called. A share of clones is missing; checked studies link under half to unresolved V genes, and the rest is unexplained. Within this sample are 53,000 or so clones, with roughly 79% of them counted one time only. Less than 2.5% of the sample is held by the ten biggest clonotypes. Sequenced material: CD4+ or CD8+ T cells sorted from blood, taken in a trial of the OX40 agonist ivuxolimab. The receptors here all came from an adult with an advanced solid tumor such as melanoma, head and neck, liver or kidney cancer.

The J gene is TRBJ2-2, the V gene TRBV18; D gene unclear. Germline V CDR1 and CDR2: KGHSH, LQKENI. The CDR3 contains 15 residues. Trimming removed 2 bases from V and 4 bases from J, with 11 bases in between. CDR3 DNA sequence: TGTGCCAGCTCACCAAATGAGAAGTCCACCGGGGAGCTGTTTTTT. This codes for CASSPNEKSTGELFF.

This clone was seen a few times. The CDR3 DNA follows: TGTGCCAGCAGCTTAGTTGGCCCGGGGACGGTCGGCTACACCTTC. It encodes CASSLVGPGTVGYTF. The rearrangement links TRBV7-2 to TRBJ1-2, with TRBD1 as a possible D gene (5 bases). CDR3 length: 15 amino acids. Germline V gene lookup returns CDR1 SGHTA and CDR2 FQGNSA. The V end lost 1 base, the J end lost 8 bases, and 17 bases lay between the germline ends.

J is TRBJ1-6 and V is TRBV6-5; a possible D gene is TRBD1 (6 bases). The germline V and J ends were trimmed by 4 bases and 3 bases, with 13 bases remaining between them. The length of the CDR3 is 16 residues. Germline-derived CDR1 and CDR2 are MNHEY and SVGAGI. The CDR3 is CASSLGGAHYNSPLHF. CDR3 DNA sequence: TGTGCCAGCAGTTTAGGGGGGGCGCACTATAATTCACCCCTCCACTTT.

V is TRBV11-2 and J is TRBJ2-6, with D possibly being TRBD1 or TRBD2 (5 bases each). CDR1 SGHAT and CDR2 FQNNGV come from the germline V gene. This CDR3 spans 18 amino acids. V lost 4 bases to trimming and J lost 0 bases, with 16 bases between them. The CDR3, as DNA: TGTGCCAGCAGCTCCATGTGGGACCGACACTCTGGGGCCAACGTCCTGACTTTC. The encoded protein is CASSSMWDRHSGANVLTF.

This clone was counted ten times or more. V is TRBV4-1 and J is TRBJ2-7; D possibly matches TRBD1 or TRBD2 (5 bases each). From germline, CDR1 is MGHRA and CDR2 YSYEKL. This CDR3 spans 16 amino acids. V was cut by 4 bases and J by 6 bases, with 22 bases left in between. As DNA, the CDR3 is TGCGCCAGCAGCCCAGGGCCAGGAGGCTCAGAGGTCGAGCAGTACTTC. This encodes CASSPGPGGSEVEQYF.

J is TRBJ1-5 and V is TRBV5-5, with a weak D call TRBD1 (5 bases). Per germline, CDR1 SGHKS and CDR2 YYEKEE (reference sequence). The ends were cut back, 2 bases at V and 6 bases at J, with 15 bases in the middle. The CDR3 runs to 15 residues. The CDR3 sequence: CASSLLIRDAQPQHF. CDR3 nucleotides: TGTGCCAGCAGCTTATTAATCAGGGACGCTCAGCCCCAGCATTTT.

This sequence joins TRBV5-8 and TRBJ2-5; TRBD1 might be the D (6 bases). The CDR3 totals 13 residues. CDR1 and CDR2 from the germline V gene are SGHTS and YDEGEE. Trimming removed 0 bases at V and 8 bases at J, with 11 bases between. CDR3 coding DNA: TGTGCCAGCAGCTTGGTAGCACAGGGTACCCAGTACTTC. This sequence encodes CASSLVAQGTQYF. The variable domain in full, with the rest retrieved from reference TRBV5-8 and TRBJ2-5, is EAGVTQSPTHLIKTRGQQATLRCSPISGHTSVYWYQQALGLGLQFLLWYDEGEERNRGNFPPRFSGRQFPNYSSELNVNALELEDSALYLCASSLVAQGTQYFGPGTRLLVL.

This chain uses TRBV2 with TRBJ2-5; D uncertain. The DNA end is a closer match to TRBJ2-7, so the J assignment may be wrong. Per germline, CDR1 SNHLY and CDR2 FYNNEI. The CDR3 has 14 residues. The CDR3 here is CASSEFRETYEQYF. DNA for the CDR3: TGTGCCAGCAGTGAATTTAGGGAAACCTACGAGCAGTACTTC.

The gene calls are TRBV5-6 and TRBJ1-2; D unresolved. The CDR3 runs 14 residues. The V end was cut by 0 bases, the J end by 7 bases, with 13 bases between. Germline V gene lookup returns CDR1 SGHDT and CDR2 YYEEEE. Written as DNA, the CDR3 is TGTGCCAGCAGCTTGGTTACTATTCCTCGTGGCTACACCTTC. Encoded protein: CASSLVTIPRGYTF.

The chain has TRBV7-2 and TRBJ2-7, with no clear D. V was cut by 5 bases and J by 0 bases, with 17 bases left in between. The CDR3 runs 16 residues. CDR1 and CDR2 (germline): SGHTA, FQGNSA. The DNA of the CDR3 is TGTGCCAGCAGCCTAGTGGAACGCCCTAACTCCTACGAGCAGTACTTC. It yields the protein CASSLVERPNSYEQYF.

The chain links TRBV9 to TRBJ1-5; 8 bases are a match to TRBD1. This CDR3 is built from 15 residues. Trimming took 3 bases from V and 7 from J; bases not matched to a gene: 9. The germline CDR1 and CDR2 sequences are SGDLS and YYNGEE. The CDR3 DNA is TGTGCCAGCAGCGCGGACAGGGACCATAGGCAGCCCCAGCATTTT. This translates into CASSADRDHRQPQHF.

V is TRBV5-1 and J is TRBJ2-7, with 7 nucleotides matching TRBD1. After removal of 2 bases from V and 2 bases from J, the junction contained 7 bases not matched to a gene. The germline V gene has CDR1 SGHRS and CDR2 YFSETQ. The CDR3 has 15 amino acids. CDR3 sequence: CASSFTGTETYEQYF. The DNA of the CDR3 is TGCGCCAGCAGCTTCACCGGGACAGAAACCTACGAGCAGTACTTC.

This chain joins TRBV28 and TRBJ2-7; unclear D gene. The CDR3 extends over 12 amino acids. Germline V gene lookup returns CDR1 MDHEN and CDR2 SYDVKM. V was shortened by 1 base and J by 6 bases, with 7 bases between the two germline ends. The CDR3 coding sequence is TGTGCCAGCAGTTTATACTTCGGCGAGCAGTACTTC. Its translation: CASSLYFGEQYF.

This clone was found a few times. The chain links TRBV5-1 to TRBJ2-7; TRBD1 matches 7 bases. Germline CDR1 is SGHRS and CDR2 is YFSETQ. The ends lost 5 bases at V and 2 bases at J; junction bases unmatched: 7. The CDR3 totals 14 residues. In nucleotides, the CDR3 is TGCGCCAGCAGTCGTGCGACAGGGCCCTACGAGCAGTACTTC. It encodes CASSRATGPYEQYF.